The 3 T cell receptor beta chains below come from one sample, sequenced in a study of tumor-infiltrating lymphocytes in primary liver carcinoma. From around 500 ng of total RNA, TCR beta-specific cDNA was reverse-transcribed using a constant-region primer. TCR beta libraries came from three nested multiplex PCR rounds using slightly modified ARM-PCR. Two initial PCR rounds of about 10 cycles each paired TRBV1-TRBV30 forward primers with a C-beta reverse primer. TCRdb independently ran MiXCR on the multiplex PCR reads; one entry per CDR3 protein. The profile covers around 71,000 distinct CDR3 sequences, with 70% to 75% appearing a single time and roughly 13% taken by the ten largest. Total RNA and DNA came together from approximately 20-30 mg of bulk tissue without cell sorting. Sequenced input: liver tumor tissue from sampling region 4. The subset was: tumor region T4, right-lateral pole. These receptors originate from an older woman with primary liver carcinoma and hepatitis B virus infection.

In the case of this clonotype: Given the absence of the conserved phenylalanine or tryptophan at the CDR3 end, a read error is likely. CDR3 in amino acids: CASSFGSPLAETQYL. CDR3 bases: TGTGCCAGCAGTTTTGGATCCCCACTGGCGGAGACCCAGTACCTC. This chain links TRBV12-3 or TRBV12-4 with TRBJ2-5; D uncertain. CDR3 length equals 15 residues. Trimming took 3 bases from V and 5 from J, leaving 16 bases between them.

This clonotype occurred a few times. The chain recombines TRBV18 with TRBJ2-3; 9 positions agree with TRBD2. The ends lost 3 bases at V and 4 bases at J; junction bases unmatched: 14. This CDR3 has 18 amino acids. From germline, CDR1 is KGHSH and CDR2 LQKENI. The CDR3 region has the DNA TGTGCCAGCTCACCCCGCCCCTCAGCGGGAGGCCCCCCAGATACGCAGTATTTT. This translates into CASSPRPSAGGPPDTQYF.

The sample holds one count of this clonotype. Its ends do not fully match the called genes, so a read error is possible. The J gene is TRBJ2-7, the V gene TRBV6-1; the match to TRBD2 covers 8 bases. CDR1 and CDR2 (germline): MNHNS, SASEGT. The CDR3 covers 16 residues. The DNA for the CDR3 is TGTGCCAGCAGTGATCCCCCCGGGACCGGGAGGGACGAGCAGCACTTC. Amino acids: CASSDPPGTGRDEQHF.